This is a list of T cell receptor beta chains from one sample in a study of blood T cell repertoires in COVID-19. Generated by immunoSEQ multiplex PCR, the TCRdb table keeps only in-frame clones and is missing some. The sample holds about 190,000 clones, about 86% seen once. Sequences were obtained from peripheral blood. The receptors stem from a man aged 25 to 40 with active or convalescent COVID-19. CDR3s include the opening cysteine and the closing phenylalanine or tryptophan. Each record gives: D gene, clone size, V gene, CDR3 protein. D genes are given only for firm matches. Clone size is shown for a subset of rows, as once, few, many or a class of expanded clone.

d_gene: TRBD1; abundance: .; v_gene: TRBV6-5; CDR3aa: CASAGTGNTEAFF
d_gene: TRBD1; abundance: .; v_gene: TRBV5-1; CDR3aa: CASSFSPGGNTGELFF
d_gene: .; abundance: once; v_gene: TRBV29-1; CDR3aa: CSVEDLSPANTGELFF
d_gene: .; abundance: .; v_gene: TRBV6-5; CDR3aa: CASSYSTGTSNYGYTF
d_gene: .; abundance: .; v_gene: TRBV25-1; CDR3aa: CASSDRFSSGNTIYF
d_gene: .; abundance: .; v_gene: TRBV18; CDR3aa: CASSPLGGSGNTIYF
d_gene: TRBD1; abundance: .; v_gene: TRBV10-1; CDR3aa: CASSGQANYGYTF
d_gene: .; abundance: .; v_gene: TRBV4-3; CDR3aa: CASSQDGPGTLTGNTIYF
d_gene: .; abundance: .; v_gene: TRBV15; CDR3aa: CATIRDNLNTEAFF
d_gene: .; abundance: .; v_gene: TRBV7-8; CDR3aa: CASSQTSGRGSNEKLFF
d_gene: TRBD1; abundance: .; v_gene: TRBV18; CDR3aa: CASTSTGLTDTLYF
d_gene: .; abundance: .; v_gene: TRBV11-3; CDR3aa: CASSLDYGAYGYTF
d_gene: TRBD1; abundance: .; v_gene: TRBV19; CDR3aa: CASSIGTGGNTEAFF
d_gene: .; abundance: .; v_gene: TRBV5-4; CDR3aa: CASSHHPPWGVIEAFF
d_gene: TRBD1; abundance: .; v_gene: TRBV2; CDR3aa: CASSYGTDRGLQPQHF
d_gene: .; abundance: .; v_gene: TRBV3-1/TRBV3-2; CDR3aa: CASSQDRVGSYEQYF
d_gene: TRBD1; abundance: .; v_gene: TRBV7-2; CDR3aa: CASSLFGTGVNQPQHF
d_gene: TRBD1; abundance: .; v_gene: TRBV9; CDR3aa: CASSVEQGGASTGELFF
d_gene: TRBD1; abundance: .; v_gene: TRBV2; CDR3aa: CASSNRGTGELFF
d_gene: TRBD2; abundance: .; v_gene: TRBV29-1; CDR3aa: CSVDPGLAGGRYEQYF
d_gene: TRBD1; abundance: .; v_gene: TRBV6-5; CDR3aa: CASSLQGAGNQPQHF
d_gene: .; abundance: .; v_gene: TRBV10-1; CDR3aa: CASQRNGGTGELFF
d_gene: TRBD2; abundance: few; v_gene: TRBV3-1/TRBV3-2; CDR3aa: CASSYSGTSNTGELFF
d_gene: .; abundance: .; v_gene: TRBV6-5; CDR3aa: CASSTRLFGSYEQYF
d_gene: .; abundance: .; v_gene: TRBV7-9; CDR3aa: CASSPVSGGNQPQHF
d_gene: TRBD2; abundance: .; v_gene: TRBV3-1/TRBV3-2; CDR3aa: CASSQVIQRESTDTQYF
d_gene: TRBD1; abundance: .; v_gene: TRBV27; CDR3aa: CASSRDRSNYGYTF
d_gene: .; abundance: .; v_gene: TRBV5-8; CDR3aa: CASSFGRIYGYTF
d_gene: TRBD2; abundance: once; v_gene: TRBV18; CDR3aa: CASSPGTSGRANYEQYF
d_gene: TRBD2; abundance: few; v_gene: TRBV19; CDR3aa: CASSASGSSYNEQFF
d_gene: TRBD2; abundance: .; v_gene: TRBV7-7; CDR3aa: CASSLELAGDPRGNEQFF
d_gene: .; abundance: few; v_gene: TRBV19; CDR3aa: CASTLSGSETQYF
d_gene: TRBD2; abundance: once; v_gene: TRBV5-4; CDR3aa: CASSFRGLVTDTQYF
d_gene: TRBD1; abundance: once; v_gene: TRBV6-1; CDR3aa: CASSEARQGAGTEAFF
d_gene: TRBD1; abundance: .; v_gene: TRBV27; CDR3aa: CASSLSGTGWYEQYF
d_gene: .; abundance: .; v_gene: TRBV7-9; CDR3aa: CASSTQGRNSPLHF
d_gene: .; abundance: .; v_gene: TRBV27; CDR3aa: CASSLGVDFYEQYF
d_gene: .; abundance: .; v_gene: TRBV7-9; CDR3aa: CASSSFSGNTIYF
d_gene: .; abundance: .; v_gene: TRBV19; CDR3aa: CASTRGGGQPQHF
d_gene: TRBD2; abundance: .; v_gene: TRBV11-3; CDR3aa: CASSPGGADGELFF
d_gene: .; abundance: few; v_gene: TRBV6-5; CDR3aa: CASSSGPGIVRYTF
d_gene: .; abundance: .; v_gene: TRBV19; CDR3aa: CASSPSSGNTIYF
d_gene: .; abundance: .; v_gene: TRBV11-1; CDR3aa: CASRGGYYNSPLHF
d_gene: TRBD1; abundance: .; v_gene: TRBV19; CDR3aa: CASSFPGQGAYEQYF
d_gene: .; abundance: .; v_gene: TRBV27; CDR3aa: CASSLKARGPGSYNEQFF
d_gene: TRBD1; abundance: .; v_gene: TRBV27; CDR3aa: CASTQKGAPLHGYTF
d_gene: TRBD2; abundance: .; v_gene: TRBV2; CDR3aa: CASSHASGGGNEQFF
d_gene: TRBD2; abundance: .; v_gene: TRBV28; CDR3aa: CASSSPLAGLSYNEQFF
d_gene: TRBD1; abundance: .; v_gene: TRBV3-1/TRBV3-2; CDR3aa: CASSQAPGQHQPQHF
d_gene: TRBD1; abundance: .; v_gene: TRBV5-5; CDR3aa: CASSLVEGAGGYTF
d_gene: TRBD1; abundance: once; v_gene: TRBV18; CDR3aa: CASSPSRQGEKLFF